A selection of T cell receptor beta chains follows, all from one sample in a study of cytomegalovirus exposure and HLA in healthy donors. Measured with immunoSEQ multiplex PCR; TCRdb has only the in-frame clones, and not every one. The table includes 250,000 to 350,000 clones, 86% detected once. Sequencing used PBMCs. These receptors came from a young woman in good health and CMV-seronegative. Both conserved end residues are part of each CDR3. Each record gives: clone size, J gene, D gene, V gene, CDR3 protein, CDR3 DNA. A D gene is named only where the DNA matches it firmly. Clone size is shown for a subset of rows, as once, few, many or a class of expanded clone.

>.|TRBJ1-2|.|TRBV5-1
CASSLETFYGYTF
TGCGCCAGCAGCTTGGAGACATTCTATGGCTACACCTTC
>few|TRBJ1-4|.|TRBV19
CASSPGEKLFF
TGTGCCAGTAGTCCAGGGGAGAAACTGTTTTTT
>once|TRBJ2-3|TRBD1|TRBV11-2
CASSRDREDTQYF
TGTGCCAGCAGCCGGGACAGGGAAGATACGCAGTATTTT
>.|TRBJ2-1|TRBD2|TRBV6-5
CASSGLAPNEQFF
TGTGCCAGCAGCGGACTAGCCCCCAATGAGCAGTTCTTC
>.|TRBJ2-7|.|TRBV4-1
CASSQDFRASSYEQYF
TGCGCCAGCAGCCAAGACTTCAGGGCGAGCTCCTACGAGCAGTACTTC
>.|TRBJ1-4|TRBD1|TRBV5-1
CASSLDGTGVREKLFF
TGCGCCAGCAGCTTGGATGGGACAGGGGTACGCGAAAAACTGTTTTTT
>few|TRBJ1-2|.|TRBV7-2
CASSPQEDTGYTF
TGTGCCAGCAGTCCTCAGGAGGATACTGGCTACACCTTC
>.|TRBJ2-7|.|TRBV5-5
CASSLAGSQNNEQYF
TGTGCCAGCAGCTTGGCCGGTTCACAGAACAACGAGCAGTACTTC
>.|TRBJ2-2|TRBD1|TRBV27
CASSRKQGAFSGAGELFF
TGTGCCAGCAGCCGAAAACAGGGGGCCTTTAGTGGAGCCGGGGAGCTGTTTTTT
>.|TRBJ2-7|TRBD2|TRBV10-3
CAISAGSGGHEQYF
TGTGCCATCAGTGCGGGTAGCGGGGGCCACGAGCAGTACTTC
>.|TRBJ1-4|TRBD1|TRBV5-1
CASYPGTGNEKLFF
TGCGCCAGCTACCCCGGGACAGGGAACGAAAAACTGTTTTTT
>once|TRBJ2-7|TRBD2|TRBV20-1
CNSGSRYEQYF
TGCAACAGCGGGAGTCGGTACGAGCAGTACTTC
>once|TRBJ2-5|TRBD1|TRBV4-1
CASSQDPRDRGRKETQYF
TGCGCCAGCAGCCAAGATCCACGGGACAGGGGGCGAAAAGAGACCCAGTACTTC
>.|TRBJ1-4|.|TRBV28
CASNVGATNEKLFF
TGTGCCAGCAACGTAGGGGCAACTAATGAAAAACTGTTTTTT
>.|TRBJ2-1|TRBD2|TRBV27
CASSFEIGLAGGHYNEQFF
TGTGCCAGCAGTTTCGAAATCGGACTAGCGGGAGGGCATTACAATGAGCAGTTCTTC
>.|TRBJ1-2|.|TRBV6-5
CASRGTRTTPGGYTF
TGTGCCAGCAGGGGGACTCGGACTACTCCCGGCGGCTACACCTTC
>.|TRBJ1-2|.|TRBV2
CASKRSWANYGYTF
TGTGCCAGCAAAAGGAGCTGGGCTAACTATGGCTACACCTTC
>.|TRBJ2-1|TRBD2|TRBV9
CASSVGIGLAGVFNEQFF
TGTGCCAGCAGCGTAGGGATCGGACTAGCGGGAGTGTTCAATGAGCAGTTCTTC
>.|TRBJ1-5|TRBD1|TRBV18
CASSQRPGQINQPQHF
TGTGCCAGCTCTCAACGACCGGGACAGATCAATCAGCCCCAGCATTTT
>.|TRBJ2-1|TRBD2|TRBV5-4
CASSWTSGTVYNEQFF
TGTGCCAGCAGCTGGACTAGCGGGACCGTCTACAATGAGCAGTTCTTC
>.|TRBJ1-3|.|TRBV18
CASSPPSSSGNTIYF
TGTGCCAGCTCACCACCCTCCAGCTCTGGAAACACCATATATTTT
>.|TRBJ2-3|TRBD2|TRBV28
CASSTSSGRDTQYF
TGTGCCAGCAGTACTAGTAGCGGGAGAGATACGCAGTATTTT
>.|TRBJ2-7|.|TRBV7-9
CASSLGERRQYF
TGTGCCAGCAGCTTAGGGGAGCGGAGGCAGTACTTC
>.|TRBJ2-7|.|TRBV2
CASSPGRTGEQYF
TGTGCCAGCAGTCCCGGGAGAACTGGGGAGCAGTACTTC
>.|TRBJ2-5|.|TRBV20-1
CSANREETQYF
TGCAGTGCAAACAGGGAAGAGACCCAGTACTTC
>.|TRBJ1-2|TRBD1|TRBV2
CASSVRQGDGYTF
TGTGCCAGCAGTGTACGACAGGGGGACGGCTACACCTTC